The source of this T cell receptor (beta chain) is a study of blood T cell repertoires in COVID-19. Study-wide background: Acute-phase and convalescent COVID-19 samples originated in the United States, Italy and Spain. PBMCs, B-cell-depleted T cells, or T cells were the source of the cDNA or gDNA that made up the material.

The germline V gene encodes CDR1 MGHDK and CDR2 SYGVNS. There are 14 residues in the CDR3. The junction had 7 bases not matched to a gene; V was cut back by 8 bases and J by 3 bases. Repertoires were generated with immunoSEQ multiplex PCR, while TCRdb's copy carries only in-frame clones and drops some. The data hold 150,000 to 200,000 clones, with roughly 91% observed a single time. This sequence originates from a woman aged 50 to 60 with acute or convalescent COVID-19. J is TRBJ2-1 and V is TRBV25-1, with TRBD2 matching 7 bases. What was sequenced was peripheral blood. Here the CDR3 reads CASSPSGFYNEQFF. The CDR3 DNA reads TGTGCCAGCTCCCCTAGCGGTTTCTACAATGAGCAGTTCTTC.